These T cell receptor beta chains were read from a single sample in a study of T cell responses to AZD1222 COVID-19 vaccine. Some clones are missing from TCRdb's copy, which holds only in-frame ones; the method was immunoSEQ multiplex PCR. The repertoire holds about 110,000 clones, about nine tenths seen once, with 3.1% in the top ten. The specimen comprised peripheral blood, sampled on day 0 of MenACWY control vaccination. These receptors were taken from an adult in good health. Both conserved end residues are part of each CDR3. The D gene is left open where the match is weak. Only part of the rows carry a size: once, few, many, or a class if the clone is expanded.

TRBJ2-2 TRBV28 once TRBD2 CASSLLPSGGPANTGELFF TGTGCCAGCAGTTTACTACCTAGCGGGGGGCCCGCGAACACCGGGGAGCTGTTTTTT
TRBJ2-3 TRBV9 . . CASSFTGTSDTQYF TGTGCCAGCAGCTTTACAGGGACCTCAGATACGCAGTATTTT
TRBJ1-2 TRBV7-2 . . CASSSIPPGVIDGYTF TGTGCCAGCAGCTCGATCCCCCCAGGGGTTATCGATGGCTACACCTTC
TRBJ1-1 TRBV2 . . CASSPGLNTEAFF TGTGCCAGCAGTCCGGGACTGAACACTGAAGCTTTCTTT
TRBJ1-4 TRBV28 few TRBD1 CASSLTGAPPNEKLFF TGTGCCAGCAGTTTGACAGGGGCCCCCCCCAATGAAAAACTGTTTTTT
TRBJ1-2 TRBV19 . TRBD1 CASSIPQGARGYTF TGTGCCAGTAGTATCCCTCAGGGGGCGCGAGGCTACACCTTC
TRBJ2-7 TRBV28 . TRBD1 CASSTSGGEQYF TGTGCCAGCTCTACTTCAGGGGGCGAGCAGTACTTC
TRBJ2-3 TRBV24-1 . . CATSDTRATTDTQYF TGTGCCACCAGTGATACGAGGGCAACGACAGATACGCAGTATTTT
TRBJ2-1 TRBV6-5 . TRBD1 CASRPTGENEQFF TGTGCCAGCAGGCCGACAGGGGAGAATGAGCAGTTCTTC
TRBJ1-6 TRBV5-1 . . CASSLEVGLSPLHF TGCGCCAGCAGCTTGGAAGTGGGCCTTTCACCCCTCCACTTT
TRBJ1-5 TRBV15 few TRBD1 CATSRDPGGNQPQHF TGTGCCACCAGCAGAGACCCAGGGGGGAATCAGCCCCAGCATTTT
TRBJ1-4 TRBV30 . TRBD1 CAWSQMGQGTEKLFF TGTGCCTGGAGCCAGATGGGACAGGGGACTGAAAAACTGTTTTTT
TRBJ2-3 TRBV19 . TRBD2 CASSIGLAGGDTQYF TGTGCCAGTAGTATAGGGCTAGCGGGGGGAGATACGCAGTATTTT
TRBJ1-5 TRBV7-9 . TRBD1 CASSLGAGGGQPQHF TGTGCCAGCAGCTTAGGGGCAGGGGGAGGACAGCCCCAGCATTTT
TRBJ1-4 TRBV6-1 . . CASSELRGLSNEKLFF TGTGCCAGCAGTGAATTGCGAGGGCTTTCTAATGAAAAACTGTTTTTT
TRBJ2-1 TRBV11-3 . . CASSPGRGPHYNEQFF TGTGCCAGCAGCCCCGGGCGGGGCCCTCACTACAATGAGCAGTTCTTC
TRBJ1-5 TRBV10-2 once . CASRLRGPNQPQHF TGCGCCAGCAGATTGAGGGGTCCCAATCAGCCCCAGCATTTT
TRBJ1-1 TRBV7-3 . . CASSGGGGNTEAFF TGTGCCAGCAGCGGAGGCGGGGGAAACACTGAAGCTTTCTTT
TRBJ2-7 TRBV13 . TRBD2 CASSPLFRGERGYEQYF TGTGCCAGCAGCCCACTTTTCCGGGGGGAGAGGGGCTACGAGCAGTACTTC
TRBJ1-2 TRBV9 . . CASKAHHMDGYTF TGTGCCAGCAAGGCCCATCACATGGATGGCTACACCTTC
TRBJ1-1 TRBV7-8 once . CASSLERFGRHMNTEAFF TGTGCCAGCAGCTTAGAACGGTTCGGCAGGCATATGAACACTGAAGCTTTCTTT
TRBJ1-1 TRBV6-2/TRBV6-3 . . CASSTPRMGGDTEAFF TGTGCCAGCAGCACACCACGGATGGGTGGAGACACTGAAGCTTTCTTT
TRBJ1-2 TRBV6-6 . . CASSYSQGPYGYTF TGTGCCAGCAGTTACTCTCAGGGTCCTTATGGCTACACCTTC
TRBJ1-1 TRBV11-2 . TRBD1 CASSAQGSFTEAFF TGTGCCAGCAGCGCACAGGGGAGTTTCACTGAAGCTTTCTTT
TRBJ1-1 TRBV19 . . CASSKRTGSEGTEAFF TGTGCCAGTAGTAAGAGGACGGGCTCGGAGGGCACTGAAGCTTTCTTT
TRBJ2-7 TRBV27 . . CASSLSPSYEQYF TGTGCCAGCAGTTTGTCGCCCAGCTACGAGCAGTACTTC
TRBJ1-6 TRBV6-5 . . CASSPLFTNSPLHF TGTGCCAGCAGCCCCCTTTTCACTAATTCACCCCTCCACTTT
TRBJ2-7 TRBV30 . . CAWSVGGVRYF TGTGCCTGGAGTGTGGGTGGAGTTCGGTACTTC
TRBJ1-5 TRBV5-8 few . CASSPQGSLNQPQHF TGTGCCAGCAGCCCCCAGGGGTCCCTCAATCAGCCCCAGCATTTT
TRBJ2-7 TRBV6-5 . . CASSPPGGQAEQYF TGTGCCAGCAGTCCACCAGGGGGGCAAGCCGAGCAGTACTTC
TRBJ1-5 TRBV7-2 . . CASSLYPRVGASNQPQHF TGTGCCAGCAGCCTATATCCGAGGGTAGGGGCTAGCAATCAGCCCCAGCATTTT
TRBJ2-1 TRBV7-3 . . CASSTLGVNEQFF TGTGCCAGCAGCACCCTGGGGGTCAATGAGCAGTTCTTC
TRBJ2-7 TRBV2 . TRBD1 CATAGGGYEQYF TGTGCCACCGCAGGGGGCGGGTACGAGCAGTACTTC
TRBJ2-6 TRBV5-4 . . CASSPPTGLPGANVLTF TGTGCCAGCAGCCCCCCCACAGGGCTGCCTGGGGCCAACGTCCTGACTTTC
TRBJ1-2 TRBV5-5 . . CASSLGVVANYGYTF TGTGCCAGCAGCTTGGGAGTTGTAGCTAACTATGGCTACACCTTC
TRBJ1-4 TRBV6-5 few TRBD1 CASRGQGAANEKLFF TGTGCCAGCAGGGGACAGGGGGCGGCTAATGAAAAACTGTTTTTT
TRBJ2-5 TRBV11-2 . . CASSLGRAQETQYF TGTGCCAGCAGCTTAGGCAGGGCCCAAGAGACCCAGTACTTC
TRBJ1-1 TRBV6-5 . . CASSYSGGLNTEAFF TGTGCCAGCAGTTACTCTGGGGGCCTGAACACTGAAGCTTTCTTT
TRBJ2-7 TRBV9 . . CASSVDSRTSYEQYF TGTGCCAGCAGCGTAGATAGCAGGACAAGCTACGAGCAGTACTTC
TRBJ1-2 TRBV27 . . CASSLSRRDLLQIYTF TGTGCCAGCAGTTTATCGCGCCGGGACCTCCTACAAATCTACACCTTC
TRBJ1-4 TRBV5-6 . TRBD1 CASSLGQGGEKLFF TGTGCCAGCAGCTTGGGACAGGGAGGCGAAAAACTGTTTTTT
TRBJ2-7 TRBV10-3 . . CAISVQPGEQYF TGTGCCATCAGTGTTCAACCGGGCGAGCAGTACTTC
TRBJ2-7 TRBV11-2 . . CASSQGQGIYYEQYF TGTGCCAGCAGCCAGGGTCAGGGAATTTACTACGAGCAGTACTTC
TRBJ1-2 TRBV12-5 once . CASGLDIGPGDYGYTF TGTGCTAGTGGTTTGGATATAGGCCCTGGGGACTATGGCTACACCTTC
TRBJ1-1 TRBV7-9 . . CASSPGFEAFF TGTGCCAGCAGCCCGGGGTTCGAAGCTTTCTTT
TRBJ2-6 TRBV5-4 . . CASSFSGANVLTF TGTGCCAGCAGCTTTTCTGGGGCCAACGTCCTGACTTTC
TRBJ2-4 TRBV10-1 . . CASSDPGEPNIQYF TGCGCCAGCAGTGACCCAGGGGAACCAAACATTCAGTACTTC
TRBJ2-7 TRBV19 . . CASSWGRDYEQYF TGTGCCAGTAGTTGGGGACGGGACTACGAGCAGTACTTC
TRBJ1-6 TRBV19 . TRBD1 CASSIQGQGAPLHF TGTGCCAGTAGTATACAGGGACAGGGGGCACCCCTCCACTTT
TRBJ2-1 TRBV5-1 . TRBD2 CASSLRTSGGATEQFF TGCGCCAGCAGCTTGAGGACTAGCGGGGGGGCCACTGAGCAGTTCTTC
TRBJ2-7 TRBV6-4 . . CAREQGGSYEQYF TGTGCCAGGGAACAAGGGGGCTCCTACGAGCAGTACTTC
TRBJ2-2 TRBV6-5 once . CASSYSSGGELFF TGTGCCAGCAGTTACTCGTCAGGCGGGGAGCTGTTTTTT
TRBJ2-4 TRBV21-1 . . CASSNRGFDAKNIQYF TGTGCCAGCAGCAATCGCGGCTTTGATGCCAAAAACATTCAGTACTTC
TRBJ1-2 TRBV11-1 . TRBD1 CASSPTDRIYGYTF TGTGCCAGCAGCCCAACGGACAGGATCTATGGCTACACCTTC
TRBJ1-4 TRBV28 . TRBD1 CASSLGQGATNEKLFF TGTGCCAGCAGTTTGGGACAGGGGGCCACTAATGAAAAACTGTTTTTT
TRBJ1-2 TRBV24-1 . . CATSDPYYGYTF TGTGCCACCAGTGATCCTTACTATGGCTACACCTTC
TRBJ2-2 TRBV7-3 . TRBD2 CASSPGTSSTGELFF TGTGCCAGCAGCCCCGGGACTAGTAGCACCGGGGAGCTGTTTTTT